The clone carrying this T cell receptor (beta chain) was recorded only once. The germline V gene encodes CDR1 SGHKS and CDR2 YYEKEE (reference sequence). V lost 0 bases to trimming and J lost 3 bases, with 10 bases between them. The CDR3 has 14 amino acids. Total RNA extracted from each sample amounted to at least 5.5 micrograms. The record originates from a study of blood T cells in healthy people across ages. Study in general: Using template switching, researchers captured about one barcoded beta molecule for each two T cells.

A second roughly 6 to 11 cycle PCR used barcoded and J-beta primers. TCRdb re-analysed the 5' RACE reads in MiXCR, keeping a single row per CDR3 protein. The sample shows about 1.8 million distinct CDR3 sequences, 49% of them seen only once. The TCR was taken from a woman aged 40 to 49 in good health. Sequenced material: blood. This sequence joins TRBV5-5 and TRBJ2-7; D is possibly TRBD1 (5 bases). The CDR3 region is CASSLAQQVYEQYF. DNA for the CDR3: TGTGCCAGCAGCTTGGCCCAACAGGTCTACGAGCAGTACTTC.